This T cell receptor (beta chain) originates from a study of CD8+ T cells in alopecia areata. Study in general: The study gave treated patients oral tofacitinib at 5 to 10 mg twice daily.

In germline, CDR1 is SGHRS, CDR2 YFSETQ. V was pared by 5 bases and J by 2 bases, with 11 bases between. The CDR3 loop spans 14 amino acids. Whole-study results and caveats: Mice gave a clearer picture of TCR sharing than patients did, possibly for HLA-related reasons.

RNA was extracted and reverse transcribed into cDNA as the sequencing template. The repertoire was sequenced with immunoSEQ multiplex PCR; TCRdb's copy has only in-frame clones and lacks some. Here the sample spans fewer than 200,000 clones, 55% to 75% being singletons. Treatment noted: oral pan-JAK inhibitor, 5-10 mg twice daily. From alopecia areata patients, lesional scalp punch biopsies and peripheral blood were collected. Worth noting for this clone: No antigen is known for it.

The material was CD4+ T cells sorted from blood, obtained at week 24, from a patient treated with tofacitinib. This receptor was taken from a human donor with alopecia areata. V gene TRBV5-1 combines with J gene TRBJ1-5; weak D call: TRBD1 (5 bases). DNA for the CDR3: TGCGCCAGCAGTGAAGGGGCGGGCAATCAGCCCCAGCATTTT. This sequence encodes CASSEGAGNQPQHF.